The 9 T cell receptor beta chains given below trace back to one sample, sequenced in a study of blood T cell repertoires in COVID-19. Assay: immunoSEQ multiplex PCR; the TCRdb copy retains only in-frame clones and omits some. The sample has some 44,000 clones; roughly 90% are singletons. Material for sequencing was peripheral blood. The receptors stem from a human donor in a cohort sampled during active COVID-19.

The chain carries TRBV7-3 and TRBJ2-1, with TRBD1 as a possible D gene (5 bases). Trimming removed 5 bases from V and 0 bases from J, with 17 bases in between. This CDR3 has 17 residues. Per the germline V gene, CDR1 is SGHTA and CDR2 is FQGTGA. In DNA form, the CDR3 reads TGTGCCAGCAGCCTCACGGGCTCACAGGACTCCTACAATGAGCAGTTCTTC. Translating it yields CASSLTGSQDSYNEQFF. Based on the CDR3 plus reference TRBV7-3 and TRBJ2-1, the full variable domain is GAGVSQTPSNKVTEKGKYVELRCDPISGHTALYWYRQSLGQGPEFLIYFQGTGAADDSGLPNDRFFAVRPEGSVSTLKIQRTERGDSAVYLCASSLTGSQDSYNEQFFGPGTRLTVL.

The genes are TRBV6-5 and TRBJ1-1, with D perhaps matching TRBD1 (6 bases). The CDR3 is 14 residues long. The V end was cut by 5 bases, the J end by 1 base, with 11 bases between. Germline V gene sequence: CDR1 MNHEY, CDR2 SVGAGI. The CDR3 region is CASSHLQGNTEAFF. In DNA form, the CDR3 reads TGTGCCAGCAGTCACTTACAGGGGAACACTGAAGCTTTCTTT.

In nucleotides, the CDR3 is TGTGCCAGCAGCCAGGTCCCGGAGGCACCCCTCCACTTT. This translates into CASSQVPEAPLHF. The chain employs TRBV5-5 and TRBJ1-6; no reliable D call. The V gene lost 4 bases and the J gene lost 11 bases, with 13 bases spanning the gap. The CDR3 extends over 13 amino acids. Per the germline V gene, CDR1 is SGHKS and CDR2 is YYEKEE (reference sequence).

The rearrangement uses TRBV7-6 and TRBJ2-1; the match to TRBD2 covers 7 bases. CDR1 is SGHVS, CDR2 FNYEAQ, per germline. The CDR3 runs to 15 residues. Germline trimming cut 1 base from V and 10 bases from J; bases unmatched to any gene: 10. In nucleotides, the CDR3 is TGTGCCAGCAGCTTAGAAGGCGGCGGGAGCGGGGAGCAGTTCTTC. As protein: CASSLEGGGSGEQFF.

The V and J genes are TRBV5-1 and TRBJ1-2; 7 bases align to TRBD1. This CDR3 contains 16 residues. Germline V gene lookup returns CDR1 SGHRS and CDR2 YFSETQ. Unmatched junction bases numbered 15, after V lost 4 bases and J lost 6 bases. The CDR3 here is CASSPTGTEQGNGYTF. CDR3 sequence (DNA): TGCGCCAGCAGCCCGACCGGGACAGAACAGGGGAATGGCTACACCTTC.

The rearrangement joins TRBV10-3 to TRBJ1-5, with 9 bases aligning to TRBD1. V shed 8 bases, J shed 4 bases, and the junction held 9 bases outside the gene matches. The length of the CDR3 is 15 residues. Per germline, CDR1 ENHRY and CDR2 SYGVKD. CDR3 sequence: CAISPTGGSNQPQHF. The CDR3 coding sequence is TGTGCCATCTCACCGACAGGGGGGTCAAATCAGCCCCAGCATTTT.

This sequence joins TRBV4-3 and TRBJ1-3; D ambiguous. Germline assignment: CDR1 LGHNA and CDR2 YSLEER. The CDR3 consists of 16 residues. V lost 0 bases, J lost 0 bases, and 9 bases lay in between. The CDR3 nucleotides are TGCGCCAGCAGCCAAGAAAACCGCTACTCTGGAAACACCATATATTTT. It translates to CASSQENRYSGNTIYF.

This clone was recorded only once. This sequence joins TRBV7-9 and TRBJ2-2, with a weak D call TRBD2 (5 bases). CDR1 is SEHNR, CDR2 FQNEAQ, per germline (reference sequence). V was shortened by 5 bases and J by 7 bases, with 17 bases between the two germline ends. CDR3 size: 15 residues. CDR3 sequence (DNA): TGTGCCAGCAGCCCCACATTAGTCCGGGGCGGGGAGCTGTTTTTT. Protein product: CASSPTLVRGGELFF.

The gene calls are TRBV23-1 and TRBJ1-5, with D unresolved. TRBV23-1 is assigned to the ORF class and has an uncertain function. With 4 bases removed from V and 4 bases from J, the gap between germline ends came to 8 bases. The CDR3 totals 13 residues. The CDR3 sequence is CASSLGENQPQHF. In DNA, the CDR3 is TGCGCCAGCAGTCTCGGGGAAAATCAGCCCCAGCATTTT.